This TCR beta chain derives from a study of shared clonotypes between healthy human individuals. Study-wide context: The people who gave samples were two women and three men aged 18 to 49. Used for every donor were three CD4 naive, three CD4 memory, two CD8 naive and one CD8 memory plate.

Losses at the gene ends were 5 bases for V and 4 bases for J; bases not matched to a gene: 8. The germline V gene has CDR1 SEHNR and CDR2 FQNEAQ (reference sequence). The CDR3 loop spans 14 amino acids. Only in-frame clones appear in the TCRdb table, and some are missing; sequencing was by immunoSEQ multiplex PCR. This table has more than 2 million clones, just under 95% appearing once. On this clone: The antigen is not known.

The study's findings and limits: Among several donors, roughly 5.4% of naive CD4 clonotypes were found in common. Clonotypes shared by all four sorted-subset donors had higher generation probabilities than non-shared clonotypes.

Naive CD8 cells lacked CD45RO and underwent positive selection for CCR7, leaving out terminally differentiated effector memory CD45RA+ cells. The sample was naive CD8+ T cells sorted from blood. This receptor was obtained from a man aged 18 to 29 in good health. This chain uses TRBV7-9 with TRBJ2-7; TRBD1 agrees at 7 bases. Here the CDR3 reads CASSPTDRVYEQYF. The DNA for the CDR3 is TGTGCCAGCAGCCCCACCGACAGGGTGTACGAGCAGTACTTC.